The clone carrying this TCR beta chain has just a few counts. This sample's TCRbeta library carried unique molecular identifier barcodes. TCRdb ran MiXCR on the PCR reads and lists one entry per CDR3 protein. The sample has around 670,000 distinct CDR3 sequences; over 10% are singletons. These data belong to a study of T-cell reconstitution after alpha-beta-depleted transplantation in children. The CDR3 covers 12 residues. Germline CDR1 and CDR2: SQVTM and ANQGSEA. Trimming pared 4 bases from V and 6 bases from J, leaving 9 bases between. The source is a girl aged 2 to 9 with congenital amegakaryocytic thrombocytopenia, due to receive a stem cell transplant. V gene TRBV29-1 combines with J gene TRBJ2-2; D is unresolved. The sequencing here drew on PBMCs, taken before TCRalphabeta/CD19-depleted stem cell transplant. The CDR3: CSVAEWAGELFF. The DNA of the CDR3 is TGCAGCGTTGCAGAATGGGCCGGGGAGCTGTTTTTT.